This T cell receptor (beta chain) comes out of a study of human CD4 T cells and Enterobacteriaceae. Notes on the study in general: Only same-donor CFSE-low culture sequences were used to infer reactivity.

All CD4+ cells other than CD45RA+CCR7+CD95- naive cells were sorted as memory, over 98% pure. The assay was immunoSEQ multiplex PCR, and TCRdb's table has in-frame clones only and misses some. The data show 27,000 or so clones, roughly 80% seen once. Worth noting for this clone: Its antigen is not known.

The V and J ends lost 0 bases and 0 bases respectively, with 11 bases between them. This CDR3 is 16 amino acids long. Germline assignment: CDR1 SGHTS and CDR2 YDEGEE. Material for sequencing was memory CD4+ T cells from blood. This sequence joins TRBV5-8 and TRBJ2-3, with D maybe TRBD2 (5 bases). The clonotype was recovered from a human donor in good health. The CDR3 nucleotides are TGTGCCAGCAGCTTGGAACAGTGGACTAGCACAGATACGCAGTATTTT. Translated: CASSLEQWTSTDTQYF.